This TCR beta chain was observed in a study of cytomegalovirus exposure and HLA in healthy donors. This clone has just one count. Primers: 60 Vbeta forward and 13 Jbeta reverse. Data came from immunoSEQ multiplex PCR; TCRdb stores just in-frame clones and leaves some out. In the table there are over 200,000 clones, 70% to 80% of which are singletons. The TCR originated in a woman aged 60-75 years in good health and CMV-seropositive. Sample: PBMCs.

The CDR3 region has the DNA TGTGCCAGCAGCTTGAATACGGGGGTAAGCTCCTACAATGAGCAGTTCTTC. It specifies CASSLNTGVSSYNEQFF. The gene calls are TRBV27 and TRBJ2-1, with D possibly matching TRBD2 (6 bases). The V and J ends lost 6 bases and 0 bases respectively, with 18 bases between them. The CDR3 loop spans 17 amino acids. Looked up from germline, CDR1 is MNHEY and CDR2 is SMNVEV (reference sequence).